The entry below describes one T cell receptor (beta chain). This record belongs to a study of blood T cell repertoires in COVID-19. Study context: Samples representing acute and convalescent COVID-19 were sourced from the United States, Italy and Spain. From T cells, B-cell-depleted T cells, or PBMCs came the material, which was cDNA or gDNA.

Per the authors' pipeline: Amplification of reference gene primers was used by the study to estimate nucleated cell counts. This table comes from immunoSEQ multiplex PCR, and its TCRdb copy is limited to in-frame clones, with some not included. The D gene and trimming were derived from the DNA, and the V and J assignments and clone size from that table. Among about 140,000 clones listed, around 90% were seen once. Germline V CDR1 and CDR2: LGHNT, FRNRAP. The CDR3 covers 14 residues. V was shortened by 5 bases and J by 8 bases, with 16 bases between the two germline ends. The clonotype originates from a man in his 70s with acute or convalescent COVID-19. This sequence joins TRBV12-5 and TRBJ2-4, with D possibly TRBD2 on 6 matching bases. The sequencing sample was made of peripheral blood. In DNA form, the CDR3 reads TGTGCTAGTGGTACGTCCGGGACTGGGGACATTCAGTACTTC. Residues: CASGTSGTGDIQYF.